The 27 T cell receptor beta chains listed next were all sequenced from one sample in a study of T cells after yellow fever vaccination. TCRdb reprocessed the 5' RACE reads via MiXCR and lists one record per CDR3 protein. The sample shows around 160,000 distinct CDR3 sequences, less than 9% of them seen only once. This specimen consisted of CD4+ T cells sorted from PBMCs, obtained 5 days after the first yellow fever vaccination. The receptors stem from a man aged 18 to 35 who received the YFV17D yellow fever vaccine.

This clonotype was seen a handful of times. The CDR3: CASSHPRGQGADTQYF. The CDR3 coding sequence is TGCGCCAGCAGCCACCCAAGGGGGCAGGGGGCAGATACGCAGTATTTT. The rearrangement joins TRBV4-1 to TRBJ2-3, with TRBD1 matching over 7 bases. CDR1 is MGHRA, CDR2 YSYEKL, per germline. The CDR3 loop spans 16 amino acids. V trimming: 3 bases; J trimming: 4 bases; junction bases outside the gene matches: 10.

The chain carries TRBV12-3 or TRBV12-4 and TRBJ2-7; D is possibly TRBD2 (5 bases). This CDR3 contains 13 residues. Trimming cost V 2 bases and J 2 bases, with 7 bases left between them. CDR3 residues: CASSLSGTYEQYF. The CDR3 nucleotides are TGTGCCAGCAGTTTATCCGGGACCTACGAGCAGTACTTC.

The rearrangement uses TRBV7-2 and TRBJ1-2; 7 bases align to TRBD1. V was pared by 0 bases and J by 4 bases, with 5 bases of the junction left unmatched. The CDR3 is 15 residues long. Germline V gene lookup returns CDR1 SGHTA and CDR2 FQGNSA. CDR3 amino acids: CASSLAGTEVYGYTF. The CDR3 DNA sequence: TGTGCCAGCAGCTTAGCGGGGACAGAGGTCTATGGCTACACCTTC.

The chain employs TRBV7-2 and TRBJ1-2, with TRBD1 matching over 11 bases. Per germline, CDR1 SGHTA and CDR2 FQGNSA. CDR3 length equals 14 residues. Unmatched junction bases numbered 14, after V lost 7 bases and J lost 13 bases. For the CDR3, the DNA is TGTGCCAGCAACCCGGACAGGGGGCACGTGATAGCCACCTTC. Translating it yields CASNPDRGHVIATF.

Only one count was recorded for this clonotype. Being one base from a much bigger clone, this may be a read error. The chain joins TRBV7-9 to TRBJ1-2, with 10 bases identical to TRBD1. The CDR3 loop spans 15 amino acids. Germline CDR1 and CDR2: SEHNR and FQNEAQ (reference sequence). J gave up 5 bases and V 5 bases, and 8 bases lay outside the gene matches. The CDR3 DNA sequence: TGTGCCAGCAGCCTTGACAGGGGGCAGGGGTATGGCTACACCTTC. Translated, it gives CASSLDRGQGYGYTF.

This clonotype occurred many times. The chain has TRBV12-3 or TRBV12-4 and TRBJ2-2; no firm D call. This CDR3 contains 17 residues. V was cut by 2 bases and J by 4 bases, with 17 bases left in between. CDR3 nucleotides: TGTGCCAGCAGTTTATACTTGGTGTTGGGTGCCACCGGGGAGCTGTTTTTT. It translates to CASSLYLVLGATGELFF.

On this clonotype: Without the conserved terminal phenylalanine or tryptophan, this CDR3 likely stems from a read error. The chain employs TRBV4-2 and TRBJ2-5; no clear D gene. The CDR3 consists of 16 residues. CDR1 is LGHNA and CDR2 is YNFKEQ in the germline V gene. V was shortened by 4 bases and J by 2 bases, with 17 bases between the two germline ends. CDR3 in amino acids: CASSPGAPPLQETQYS. The CDR3 region has the DNA TGTGCCAGCAGCCCCGGAGCGCCCCCCTTACAAGAGACCCAGTACTCC.

The chain uses TRBV3-1 and TRBJ1-4; D not resolved. Germline CDR1 LGHDT, CDR2 YNNKEL (reference sequence). Trimming left V 6 bases short and J 15 bases short, with 14 bases between. The CDR3 is 11 residues long. CDR3 loop: CASSRASGVFF. The CDR3 DNA reads as TGTGCCAGCAGTCGAGCGTCAGGCGTGTTTTTT.

The chain joins TRBV12-3 or TRBV12-4 to TRBJ2-7; maybe TRBD2 (6 bases). Trimming removed 8 bases at V and 2 bases at J, with 10 bases between. The CDR3 loop spans 12 amino acids. This CDR3 reads CASPAGTYEQYF. As DNA, the CDR3 is TGTGCCAGCCCCGCGGGAACCTACGAGCAGTACTTC.

Ten or more counts support this clonotype. V gene TRBV6-1 combines with J gene TRBJ1-2, with a possible D match to TRBD1 (6 bases). The CDR3 totals 13 residues. V dropped 5 bases and J dropped 5 bases, with 12 bases sitting between them. From germline, CDR1 is MNHNS and CDR2 SASEGT. CDR3 region: CASSPGTNYGYTF. In DNA, the CDR3 is TGTGCCAGCAGTCCTGGGACAAATTATGGCTACACCTTC.

V gene TRBV4-1 combines with J gene TRBJ2-7, with 7 bases aligning to TRBD2. J lost 6 bases, V lost 3 bases, and 8 bases had no gene match. The CDR3 spans 14 residues. Germline loops: CDR1 MGHRA, CDR2 YSYEKL. The CDR3 sequence: CASSHPGGGVEQYF. In DNA form, the CDR3 reads TGCGCCAGCAGCCATCCCGGTGGGGGGGTCGAGCAGTACTTC.

This clonotype was picked up a small number of times. The gene calls are TRBV5-1 and TRBJ2-5, with D tentatively TRBD2 (6 bases). V was pared by 0 bases and J by 7 bases, with 16 bases between. CDR3 size: 15 residues. Germline CDR1 and CDR2: SGHRS and YFSETQ. CDR3 sequence (DNA): TGCGCCAGCAGCTTGGGGACATCGGGGGTTCGGACCCAGTACTTC. Its protein is CASSLGTSGVRTQYF.

A few counts support this clonotype. The chain is built from TRBV11-2 and TRBJ2-3, with D uncertain. The CDR3 sequence is 15 residues long. Germline lookup yields CDR1 SGHAT and CDR2 FQNNGV. Trimming left V 1 base short and J 1 base short, with 9 bases between. The CDR3 region has the DNA TGTGCCAGCAGCTTAGGGGTTACCCGCACAGATACGCAGTATTTT. It codes for CASSLGVTRTDTQYF.

In its sample, this clonotype was seen many times. This chain joins TRBV5-1 and TRBJ2-3, with TRBD1 matching over 9 bases. V dropped 4 bases and J dropped 4; count of bases not matched to a gene: 4. The CDR3 totals 14 residues. Looked up from germline, CDR1 is SGHRS and CDR2 is YFSETQ. In DNA form, the CDR3 reads TGCGCCAGCAGCGGGGGACAGGGTGCAGATACGCAGTATTTT. It is translated as CASSGGQGADTQYF. The variable domain in full, with the rest retrieved from reference TRBV5-1 and TRBJ2-3, is KAGVTQTPRYLIKTRGQQVTLSCSPISGHRSVSWYQQTPGQGLQFLFEYFSETQRNKGNFPGRFSGRQFSNSRSEMNVSTLELGDSALYLCASSGGQGADTQYFGPGTRLTVL.

With respect to this clonotype: A much larger clone differs from this one at a single base, so this may be a read error. The chain links TRBV5-1 to TRBJ2-1; 7 nucleotides align to TRBD1. The V segment lost 3 bases and the J segment 6 bases; nucleotides outside the gene matches: 12. CDR3 length equals 16 residues. The germline CDR1 and CDR2 sequences are SGHRS and YFSETQ. In nucleotides, the CDR3 is TGCGCCAGCAGCTCGGGGACAGTGGATTCCAGCAATGAGCAGTTCTTC. Translation: CASSSGTVDSSNEQFF.

V is TRBV9 and J is TRBJ1-4; a weak D match, TRBD1 (5 bases). Germline CDR1 and CDR2: SGDLS and YYNGEE. Trimming took 3 bases from V and 0 from J, leaving 15 bases between them. This CDR3 has 17 amino acids. The CDR3: CASSEGRDAATNEKLFF. Written as DNA, the CDR3 is TGTGCCAGCAGCGAGGGCAGGGACGCGGCAACTAATGAAAAACTGTTTTTT.

The table lists this clonotype with many counts. The CDR3 bases are TGTGCCAGCAGCTTAGGGACAGGGGAAGACGAGCAGTACTTC. Amino acid sequence: CASSLGTGEDEQYF. The chain links TRBV7-9 to TRBJ2-7; TRBD1 aligns across 9 bases. Trimming cost V 1 base and J 5 bases; bases outside gene matches: 3. This CDR3 comprises 14 residues. Germline V gives CDR1 SEHNR, CDR2 FQNEAQ (reference sequence).

This rearrangement joins TRBV12-3 or TRBV12-4 to TRBJ2-3; D might be TRBD1 (6 bases). The CDR3 covers 13 residues. Trimming removed 6 bases at V and 9 bases at J, with 16 bases between. CDR3 DNA sequence: TGTGCCAGCAGAGATACAGGGTGGGGCACGCAGTATTTT. Protein sequence: CASRDTGWGTQYF.

CDR3 DNA: TGCAGCGTGGGGGCACGGGGGTCTCGGGCCAACGTCCTGACTTTC. Encoded protein: CSVGARGSRANVLTF. The chain combines TRBV29-1 with TRBJ2-6; D tentatively reads TRBD1 or TRBD2 (6 bases each). CDR3 length: 15 residues. Trimming removed 6 bases from V and 5 bases from J, with 17 bases in between. CDR1 and CDR2 (germline): SQVTM, ANQGSEA.

This clonotype appeared a few times. The chain is built from TRBV4-2 and TRBJ2-3, with 13 positions matching TRBD2. Trimming took 2 bases from V and 10 from J; bases not matched to a gene: 3. Germline V gene data show CDR1 as LGHNA and CDR2 as YNFKEQ. This CDR3 contains 14 residues. The CDR3 sequence: CASSQPGLAGPQYF. Written as DNA, the CDR3 is TGTGCCAGCAGCCAACCGGGACTAGCGGGGCCGCAGTATTTT.

The chain recombines TRBV9 with TRBJ2-3; 9 nucleotides align to TRBD2. This CDR3 comprises 18 residues. The ends lost 0 bases at V and 4 bases at J; junction bases unmatched: 12. Germline V lookup: CDR1 SGDLS, CDR2 YYNGEE. The CDR3 nucleotides read TGTGCCAGCAGCGTAGCTCTGATGGCTAGCGGGGTAGCAGATACGCAGTATTTT. Translated: CASSVALMASGVADTQYF.

This chain links TRBV12-3 or TRBV12-4 with TRBJ1-2; no clear D. The CDR3 totals 10 residues. V was pared by 7 bases and J by 4 bases, with 4 bases between. The DNA for the CDR3 is TGTGCCAGCATCCTCTATGGCTACACCTTC. Protein product: CASILYGYTF.

The CDR3 nucleotides are TGTGCCACGGCGGCCGGGCAGGAAGACCGGCAGTACTTC. As protein: CATAAGQEDRQYF. This sequence joins TRBV10-3 and TRBJ2-7; D is ambiguous. V was shortened by 10 bases and J by 9 bases, with 22 bases between the two germline ends. The CDR3 has 13 residues. Germline assignment: CDR1 ENHRY and CDR2 SYGVKD.

In this sample, this clonotype turned up many times. CDR3 sequence (DNA): TGTGCCAGCAAGGATAGTAAACTAGCGGGGGCCTCCTACAATGAGCAGTTCTTC. Translation gives CASKDSKLAGASYNEQFF. This sequence joins TRBV6-2 or TRBV6-3 and TRBJ2-1, with 11 bases aligning to TRBD2. The CDR3 runs to 18 residues. Germline loops: CDR1 MNHEY, CDR2 SVGEGT. Losses at the gene ends were 7 bases for V and 0 bases for J; bases not matched to a gene: 11.

The rearrangement links TRBV10-3 to TRBJ1-5; 7 bases are shared with TRBD1. Germline CDR1 and CDR2: ENHRY and SYGVKD. The CDR3 totals 13 residues. V gave up 7 bases and J gave up 6 bases; unmatched junction bases: 6. Here the CDR3 reads CAITGTAGQPQHF. CDR3 nucleotides: TGTGCCATCACGGGGACAGCCGGTCAGCCCCAGCATTTT.

This clonotype has a count of ten or more. J is TRBJ1-1 and V is TRBV5-1; 7 nucleotides agree with TRBD1. The junction had 6 bases not matched to a gene; V was cut back by 3 bases and J by 1 base. The CDR3 contains 15 residues. Germline V gene data show CDR1 as SGHRS and CDR2 as YFSETQ. The CDR3 loop is CASSSGTVTNTEAFF. The CDR3, as DNA: TGCGCCAGCAGCTCCGGGACAGTGACGAACACTGAAGCTTTCTTT.

This clonotype has ten or more counts. The gene calls are TRBV12-3 or TRBV12-4 and TRBJ2-5; 7 bases align to TRBD1. V lost 5 bases and J lost 3; bases outside the gene matches: 3. The CDR3 contains 13 residues. CDR3 sequence reads: CASSPGTEETQYF. The CDR3, as DNA: TGTGCCAGCAGTCCCGGGACAGAAGAGACCCAGTACTTC.